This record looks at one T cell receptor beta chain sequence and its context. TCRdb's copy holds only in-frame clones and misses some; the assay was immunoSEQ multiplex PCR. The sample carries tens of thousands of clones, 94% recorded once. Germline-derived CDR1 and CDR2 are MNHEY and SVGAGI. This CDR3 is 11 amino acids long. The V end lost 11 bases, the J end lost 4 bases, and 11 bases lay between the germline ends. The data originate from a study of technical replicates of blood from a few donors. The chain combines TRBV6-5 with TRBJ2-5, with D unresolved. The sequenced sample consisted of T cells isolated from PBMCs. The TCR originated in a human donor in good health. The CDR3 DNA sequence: TGTGCCGTTCGCGCCGCAGAGACCCAGTACTTC. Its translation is CAVRAAETQYF.